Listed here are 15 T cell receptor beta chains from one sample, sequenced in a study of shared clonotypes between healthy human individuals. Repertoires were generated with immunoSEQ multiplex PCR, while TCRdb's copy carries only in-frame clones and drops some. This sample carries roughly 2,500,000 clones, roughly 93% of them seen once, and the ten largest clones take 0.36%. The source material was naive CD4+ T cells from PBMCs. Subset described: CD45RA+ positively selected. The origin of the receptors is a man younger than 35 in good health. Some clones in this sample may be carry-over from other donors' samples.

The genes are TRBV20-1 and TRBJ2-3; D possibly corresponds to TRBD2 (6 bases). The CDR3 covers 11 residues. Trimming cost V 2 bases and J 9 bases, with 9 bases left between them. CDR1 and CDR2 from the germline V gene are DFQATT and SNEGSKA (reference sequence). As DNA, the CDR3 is TGCAGTGCTAGAATGCGGGACACGCAGTATTTT. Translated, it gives CSARMRDTQYF.

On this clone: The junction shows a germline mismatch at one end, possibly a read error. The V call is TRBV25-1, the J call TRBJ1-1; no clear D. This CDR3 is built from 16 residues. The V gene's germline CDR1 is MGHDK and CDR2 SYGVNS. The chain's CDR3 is CASSESGRMVGTEAFF. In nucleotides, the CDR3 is TGTGCCAGCAGCGAATCGGGCAGAATGGTGGGGACTGAAGCTTTCTTT.

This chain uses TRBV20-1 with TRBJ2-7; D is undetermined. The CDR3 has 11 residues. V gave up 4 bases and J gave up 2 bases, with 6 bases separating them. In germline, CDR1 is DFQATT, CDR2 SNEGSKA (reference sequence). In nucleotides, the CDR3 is TGCAGTGCTAATACCCCCTACGAGCAGTACTTC. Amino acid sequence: CSANTPYEQYF.

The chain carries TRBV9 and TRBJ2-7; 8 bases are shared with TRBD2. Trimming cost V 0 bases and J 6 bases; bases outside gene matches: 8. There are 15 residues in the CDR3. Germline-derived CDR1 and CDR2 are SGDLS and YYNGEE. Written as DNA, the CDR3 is TGTGCCAGCAGCGTAGAAGCGGGGGTTTGGGGCGAGCAGTACTTC. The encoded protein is CASSVEAGVWGEQYF.

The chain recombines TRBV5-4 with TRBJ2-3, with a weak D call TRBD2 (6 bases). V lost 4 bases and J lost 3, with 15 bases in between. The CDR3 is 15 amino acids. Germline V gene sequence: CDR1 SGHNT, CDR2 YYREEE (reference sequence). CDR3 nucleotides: TGTGCCAGCAGCCCGGAGACTAGGAGTACAGATACGCAGTATTTT. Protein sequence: CASSPETRSTDTQYF.

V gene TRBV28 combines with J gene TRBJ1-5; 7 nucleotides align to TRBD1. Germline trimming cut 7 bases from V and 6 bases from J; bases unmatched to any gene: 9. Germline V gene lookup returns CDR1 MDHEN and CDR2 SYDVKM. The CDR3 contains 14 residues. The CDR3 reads CASTPGQVRQPQHF. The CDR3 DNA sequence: TGTGCCAGCACCCCAGGACAGGTTCGTCAGCCCCAGCATTTT.

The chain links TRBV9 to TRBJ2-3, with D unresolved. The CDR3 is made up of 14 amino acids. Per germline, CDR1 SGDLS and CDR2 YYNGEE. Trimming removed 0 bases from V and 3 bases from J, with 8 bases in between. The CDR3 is CASSVVPATDTQYF. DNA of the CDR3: TGTGCCAGCAGCGTAGTTCCGGCTACAGATACGCAGTATTTT. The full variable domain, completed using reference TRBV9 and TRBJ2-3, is DSGVTQTPKHLITATGQRVTLRCSPRSGDLSVYWYQQSLDQGLQFLIQYYNGEERAKGNILERFSAQQFPDLHSELNLSSLELGDSALYFCASSVVPATDTQYFGPGTRLTVL.

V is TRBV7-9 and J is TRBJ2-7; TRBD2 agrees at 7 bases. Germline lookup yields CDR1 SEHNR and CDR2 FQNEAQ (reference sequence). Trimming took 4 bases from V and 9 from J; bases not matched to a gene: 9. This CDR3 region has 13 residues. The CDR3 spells CASSWGGRPRQYF. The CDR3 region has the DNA TGTGCCAGCAGCTGGGGGGGGAGGCCCCGGCAGTACTTC.

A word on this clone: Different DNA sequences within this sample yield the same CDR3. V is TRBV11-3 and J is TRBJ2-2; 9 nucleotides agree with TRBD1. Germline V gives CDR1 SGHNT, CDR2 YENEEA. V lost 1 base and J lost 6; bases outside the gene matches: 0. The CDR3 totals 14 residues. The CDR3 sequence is CASSLGQGAGELFF. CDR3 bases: TGTGCCAGCAGCTTAGGACAGGGGGCCGGGGAGCTGTTTTTT.

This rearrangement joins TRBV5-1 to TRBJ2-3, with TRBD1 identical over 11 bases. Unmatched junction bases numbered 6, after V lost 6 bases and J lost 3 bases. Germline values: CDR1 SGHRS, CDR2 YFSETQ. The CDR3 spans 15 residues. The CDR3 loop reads CASTRTGGSTDTQYF. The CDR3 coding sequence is TGCGCCAGCACCCGGACAGGGGGCTCGACAGATACGCAGTATTTT.

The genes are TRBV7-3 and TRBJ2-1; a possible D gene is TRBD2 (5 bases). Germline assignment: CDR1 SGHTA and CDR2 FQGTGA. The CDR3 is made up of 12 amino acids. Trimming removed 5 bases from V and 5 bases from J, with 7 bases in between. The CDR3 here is CASSTGNNEQFF. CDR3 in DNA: TGTGCCAGCAGCACCGGGAACAATGAGCAGTTCTTC.

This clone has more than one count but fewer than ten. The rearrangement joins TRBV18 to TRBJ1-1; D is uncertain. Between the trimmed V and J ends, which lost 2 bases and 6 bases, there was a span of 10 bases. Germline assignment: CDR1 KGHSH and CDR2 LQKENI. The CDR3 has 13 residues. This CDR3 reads CASSPDRHAEAFF. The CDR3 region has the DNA TGTGCCAGCTCACCAGATAGACACGCTGAAGCTTTCTTT.

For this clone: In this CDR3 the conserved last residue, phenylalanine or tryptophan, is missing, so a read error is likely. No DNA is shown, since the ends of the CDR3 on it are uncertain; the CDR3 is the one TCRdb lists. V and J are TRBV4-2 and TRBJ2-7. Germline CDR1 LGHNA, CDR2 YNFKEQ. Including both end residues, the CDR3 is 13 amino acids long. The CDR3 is CASSQPMHRLTVG.

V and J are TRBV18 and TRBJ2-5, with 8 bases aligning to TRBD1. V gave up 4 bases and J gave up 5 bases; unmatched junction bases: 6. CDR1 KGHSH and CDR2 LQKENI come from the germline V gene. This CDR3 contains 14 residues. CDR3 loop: CASSLAGGRETQYF. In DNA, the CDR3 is TGTGCCAGCTCACTGGCAGGGGGCCGGGAGACCCAGTACTTC.

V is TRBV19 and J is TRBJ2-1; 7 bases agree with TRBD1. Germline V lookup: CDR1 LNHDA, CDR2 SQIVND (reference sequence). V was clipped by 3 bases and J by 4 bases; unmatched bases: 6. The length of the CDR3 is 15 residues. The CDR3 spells CASSIQADRYNEQFF. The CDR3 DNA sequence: TGTGCCAGTAGTATCCAAGCGGACAGGTACAATGAGCAGTTCTTC.